The present entry profiles one T cell receptor beta chain with its context. This entry comes from a study of blood T cell repertoires in COVID-19. Some clones are missing from TCRdb's copy, which holds only in-frame ones; the method was immunoSEQ multiplex PCR. The sample includes about 160,000 clones, roughly 90% seen only once; the top ten take around 7%. The CDR3 contains 16 residues. CDR1 and CDR2 from the germline V gene are MNHEY and SVGEGT. J was trimmed by 2 bases and V by 4 bases; bases with no gene match: 8. Participants were placed into cohorts based on the clinical history they reported. Two negative PCRs, clearance, or symptom resolution were required of recovered Cohort 3 donors.

The chain employs TRBV6-2 or TRBV6-3 and TRBJ2-3; TRBD2 agrees at 8 bases. This receptor was obtained from a woman between 50 and 59 years old who had recovered from COVID-19. Input material: PBMCs or T cells enriched from blood (not recorded which). CDR3 sequence (DNA): TGTGCCAGCAGTTCGCCCTGGACTAGCCCCACAGATACGCAGTATTTT. It codes for CASSSPWTSPTDTQYF.